Below, 24 T cell receptor beta chains from the same sample are listed, as sequenced in a study of cytomegalovirus exposure and HLA in healthy donors (dated by TCRdb to 2015 to 2018). Receptor libraries were prepared by the immunoSEQ multiplex PCR assay. For the multiplex PCR, a mixture combining 60 forward primers for TCR Vbeta segments and 13 reverse primers for TCR Jbeta segments was used. Held by TCRdb, this immuneACCESS table contains in-frame sequences only and omits some clones. Under half of the omission traces to an unresolved V gene where checked; the cause of the rest is unknown. The sample data list around 300,000 clones, and 84% of these were observed just once. In total, the top ten clones hold approximately 2% of the sample. The source material was PBMCs. These TCRs come from a woman in her forties in good health and CMV-seropositive.

The chain employs TRBV9 and TRBJ2-1; TRBD1 agrees at 7 bases. The germline V gene has CDR1 SGDLS and CDR2 YYNGEE. V gave up 3 bases and J gave up 3 bases; unmatched junction bases: 3. This CDR3 region has 14 residues. CDR3 coding DNA: TGTGCCAGCAGCGGACAGGGTGGCTACAATGAGCAGTTCTTC. It is translated as CASSGQGGYNEQFF.

This chain uses TRBV27 with TRBJ2-1; 8 bases map to TRBD2. CDR3 length: 17 amino acids. The germline V gene has CDR1 MNHEY and CDR2 SMNVEV (reference sequence). V trimming: 4 bases; J trimming: 6 bases; junction bases outside the gene matches: 14. CDR3 sequence reads: CASSSRRGGGIFNEQFF. CDR3 coding DNA: TGTGCCAGCAGTTCCCGACGGGGGGGAGGGATTTTCAATGAGCAGTTCTTC.

The gene calls are TRBV27 and TRBJ2-5; TRBD2 matches 10 bases. Germline V lookup: CDR1 MNHEY, CDR2 SMNVEV (reference sequence). V was clipped by 4 bases and J by 4 bases; unmatched bases: 6. CDR3 length: 15 amino acids. Here the CDR3 DNA reads TGTGCCAGCAGTTGGCTAGCGGGAGCACGAGAGACCCAGTACTTC. Translation gives CASSWLAGARETQYF.

The rearrangement links TRBV21-1 to TRBJ1-5. TRBV21-1 has pseudogene status. This CDR3 contains 14 residues. The DNA for the CDR3 is TGTGCCAGCAGCAGAGAACGGGGGTATCAGCCCCAGCATTTT. Protein: CASSRERGYQPQHF.

The rearrangement links TRBV4-3 to TRBJ2-3; 10 positions match TRBD2. Unmatched junction bases numbered 7, after V lost 5 bases and J lost 2 bases. Germline V CDR1 and CDR2: LGHNA, YSLEER. This CDR3 spans 16 amino acids. CDR3 coding DNA: TGCGCCAGCAGCGCCCAACTAGCGGGACTCACAGATACGCAGTATTTT. Encoded protein: CASSAQLAGLTDTQYF.

This chain joins TRBV5-1 and TRBJ1-5; D is ambiguous. The CDR3 has 14 amino acids. Germline loops: CDR1 SGHRS, CDR2 YFSETQ. V was shortened by 0 bases and J by 7 bases, with 11 bases between the two germline ends. CDR3 nucleotide sequence: TGCGCCAGCAGCTTGGTCCCAGGTGAGCAGCCCCAGCATTTT. It yields the protein CASSLVPGEQPQHF.

The J gene is TRBJ1-3, the V gene TRBV4-2; D remains ambiguous. V was cut by 7 bases and J by 1 base, with 17 bases left in between. Germline assignment: CDR1 LGHNA and CDR2 YNFKEQ. This CDR3 is built from 16 residues. The CDR3 region is CASTAGTGSSGNTIYF. CDR3 nucleotide sequence: TGTGCCAGCACCGCGGGAACGGGTTCTTCTGGAAACACCATATATTTT.

The V gene is TRBV25-1, the J gene TRBJ2-5; 11 nucleotides line up with TRBD2. The CDR3 has 15 residues. The ends lost 5 bases at V and 5 bases at J; junction bases unmatched: 7. Per germline, CDR1 MGHDK and CDR2 SYGVNS. The CDR3 region is CASSSLAGGLETQYF. The CDR3, as DNA: TGTGCCAGCAGTAGCCTAGCGGGAGGCCTGGAGACCCAGTACTTC.

This clone has a handful of counts. This rearrangement joins TRBV4-3 to TRBJ2-7, with D possibly being TRBD1 (6 bases). The V end was cut by 3 bases, the J end by 2 bases, with 14 bases between. The length of the CDR3 is 15 residues. From germline, CDR1 is LGHNA and CDR2 YSLEER. CDR3 in amino acids: CASSHLLWGPYEQYF. The DNA for the CDR3 is TGCGCCAGCAGCCACCTTCTATGGGGGCCCTACGAGCAGTACTTC.

This clone was seen a handful of times. This chain connects TRBV6-6 to TRBJ1-5, with D perhaps matching TRBD1 (6 bases). The CDR3 contains 15 residues. Germline V CDR1 and CDR2: MNHNY, SVGAGI (reference sequence). Trimming cost V 6 bases and J 9 bases, with 21 bases left between them. The CDR3, as DNA: TGTGCCAGCAGCGAGACGCCCACAGGGAACCGGCCCCAGCATTTT. This gives the protein CASSETPTGNRPQHF.

The V and J genes are TRBV4-1 and TRBJ1-3; D is perhaps TRBD1 (5 bases). Per germline, CDR1 MGHRA and CDR2 YSYEKL. Trimming took 0 bases from V and 0 from J, leaving 9 bases between them. The CDR3 has 16 residues. The CDR3 DNA reads as TGCGCCAGCAGCCAAGAAGGGGCCAACTCTGGAAACACCATATATTTT. Translation: CASSQEGANSGNTIYF.

This chain connects TRBV11-2 to TRBJ2-7, with TRBD1 identical over 7 bases. The CDR3 has 16 residues. The junction had 11 bases not matched to a gene; V was cut back by 1 base and J by 5 bases. CDR1 SGHAT and CDR2 FQNNGV come from the germline V gene. In nucleotides, the CDR3 is TGTGCCAGCAGCTTAGCTTTGGCAGGGGGATTGGACGAGCAGTACTTC. Amino acid sequence: CASSLALAGGLDEQYF.

The chain is built from TRBV27 and TRBJ2-7; D might be TRBD2 (6 bases). Trimming cost V 3 bases and J 1 base, with 7 bases left between them. Germline CDR1 and CDR2: MNHEY and SMNVEV (reference sequence). The CDR3 spans 13 residues. Written as DNA, the CDR3 is TGTGCCAGCAGTTTTCGGGAGTCCTACGAGCAGTACTTC. It is translated as CASSFRESYEQYF.

In this sample, this clone turned up once. V gene TRBV28 combines with J gene TRBJ1-6; no clear D gene. Trimming cost V 4 bases and J 0 bases, with 7 bases left between them. CDR1 is MDHEN and CDR2 is SYDVKM in the germline V gene. The CDR3 spans 15 residues. Here the CDR3 reads CASSSRSSYNSPLHF. The CDR3 region has the DNA TGTGCCAGCAGTTCACGGAGCTCCTATAATTCACCCCTCCACTTT.

The genes are TRBV6-5 and TRBJ1-1; 8 bases agree with TRBD1. Germline loops: CDR1 MNHEY, CDR2 SVGAGI. The trim removed 2 bases at V and 7 bases at J, leaving 6 bases unmatched. This CDR3 spans 14 amino acids. CDR3 protein: CASSYLDRESEAFF. The DNA of the CDR3 is TGTGCCAGCAGTTACCTGGACAGGGAGAGTGAAGCTTTCTTT.

CDR3 DNA sequence: TGTGCCTGGAGTCGACAGGGTCTCGACTCTGGAAACACCATATATTTT. Its translation: CAWSRQGLDSGNTIYF. This chain uses TRBV30 with TRBJ1-3; 7 nucleotides align to TRBD1. Germline values: CDR1 GTSNPN, CDR2 SVGIG (reference sequence). V lost 2 bases and J lost 0; bases outside the gene matches: 7. This CDR3 has 16 amino acids.

J is TRBJ2-5 and V is TRBV7-8; 7 nucleotides line up with TRBD1. Losses at the gene ends were 3 bases for V and 5 bases for J; bases not matched to a gene: 12. The CDR3 contains 16 residues. Germline values: CDR1 SGHVS, CDR2 FQNEAQ. CDR3 amino acids: CASSFRTTGAGETQYF. CDR3 in DNA: TGTGCCAGCAGCTTTAGAACCACAGGGGCCGGGGAGACCCAGTACTTC.

This chain links TRBV30 with TRBJ2-3; D gene unclear. The CDR3 contains 14 residues. V was clipped by 0 bases and J by 3 bases, with 10 bases between them. Germline assignment: CDR1 GTSNPN and CDR2 SVGIG (reference sequence). CDR3 coding DNA: TGTGCCTGGAGTGTTAGTGGTAGAACAGATACGCAGTATTTT. Its translation: CAWSVSGRTDTQYF.

The chain uses TRBV9 and TRBJ1-1; D call uncertain. The CDR3 runs 13 residues. The V gene's germline CDR1 is SGDLS and CDR2 YYNGEE. V was pared by 0 bases and J by 3 bases, with 6 bases between. CDR3 nucleotides: TGTGCCAGCAGCGTAGTCGGTCACACTGAAGCTTTCTTT. It yields the protein CASSVVGHTEAFF.

The chain employs TRBV28 and TRBJ2-3; TRBD2 might be the D (6 bases). The CDR3 sequence is 14 residues long. The germline CDR1 and CDR2 sequences are MDHEN and SYDVKM. The V gene lost 10 bases and the J gene lost 1 base, with 15 bases spanning the gap. This chain's CDR3 is CAIMTGGRTDTQYF. The DNA for the CDR3 is TGTGCCATCATGACCGGGGGACGCACAGATACGCAGTATTTT.

The gene calls are TRBV12-5 and TRBJ1-2; D unclear. Trimming shortened V by 2 bases and J by 4 bases, and 8 bases separated the two germline ends. The germline V gene encodes CDR1 LGHNT and CDR2 FRNRAP. The CDR3 is made up of 13 amino acids. This chain's CDR3 is CASGLTETYGYTF. The CDR3 nucleotides are TGTGCTAGTGGTTTGACGGAGACCTATGGCTACACCTTC.

The gene calls are TRBV30 and TRBJ1-1; a possible D gene is TRBD1 (5 bases). This CDR3 comprises 12 residues. The germline V and J ends were trimmed by 2 bases and 10 bases, with 14 bases remaining between them. Germline V gene sequence: CDR1 GTSNPN, CDR2 SVGIG (reference sequence). The CDR3 sequence is CAWSPRGFGAFF. DNA of the CDR3: TGTGCCTGGAGTCCCCGGGGGTTCGGAGCTTTCTTT.

V usage is TRBV30 and J usage is TRBJ1-1; D is unresolved. The CDR3 contains 12 residues. V gave up 1 base and J gave up 4 bases, with 7 bases separating them. Germline V lookup: CDR1 GTSNPN, CDR2 SVGIG (reference sequence). Written as DNA, the CDR3 is TGTGCCTGGAGTGAGTCAGTCACTGAAGCTTTCTTT. It codes for CAWSESVTEAFF. The full variable domain, its missing parts supplied by reference TRBV30 and TRBJ1-1, is SQTIHQWPATLVQPVGSPLSLECTVEGTSNPNLYWYRQAAGRGLQLLFYSVGIGQISSEVPQNLSASRPQDRQFILSSKKLLLSDSGFYLCAWSESVTEAFFGQGTRLTVV.

The chain is built from TRBV4-2 and TRBJ2-7, with 8 bases lining up with TRBD2. J gave up 3 bases and V 4 bases, and 11 bases lay outside the gene matches. The CDR3 runs to 16 residues. Per the germline V gene, CDR1 is LGHNA and CDR2 is YNFKEQ. CDR3 region: CASSPVGSGSIYEQYF. The CDR3 DNA reads TGTGCCAGCAGCCCAGTTGGGAGCGGGAGCATCTACGAGCAGTACTTC.